Below, 15 T cell receptor beta chains from the same sample are listed, as sequenced in a study of CD8+CD57+ T cells in acquired aplastic anemia. Sequenced patients had shown CD8+CD57+ cell expansion by flow cytometry. Researchers used genomic DNA as the template to profile TCR beta VDJ and CDR3. TCRdb ran MiXCR on the reads and lists one entry per CDR3 protein. The sample includes 250,000 to 300,000 distinct CDR3 sequences, roughly 59% of them seen just once. The material sequenced was sorted CD4+, CD8+, or CD8+CD57+ T cells (not recorded which) from PBMCs. All receptors come from a human donor with aplastic anemia.

This clonotype occurred a few times. The rearrangement links TRBV20-1 to TRBJ1-2; possibly TRBD1 for D (6 bases). V lost 4 bases and J lost 4, with 10 bases in between. CDR1 and CDR2 (germline): DFQATT, SNEGSKA (reference sequence). The CDR3 has 12 amino acids. The CDR3 spells CSANRAIYGYTF. CDR3 coding DNA: TGCAGTGCTAACAGGGCAATCTATGGCTACACCTTC.

This clonotype appeared a few times. V gene TRBV12-3 or TRBV12-4 combines with J gene TRBJ2-7; D might be TRBD2 (6 bases). This CDR3 region has 15 residues. Deletions cut 1 base from V and 2 bases from J, with 12 bases between. DNA of the CDR3: TGTGCCAGCAGTTTAGGCCGGGACTGGGCCTACGAGCAGTACTTC. The encoded protein is CASSLGRDWAYEQYF.

The table lists this clonotype with a few counts. The chain joins TRBV15 to TRBJ2-1; D may be TRBD1 (5 bases). From germline, CDR1 is LNHNV and CDR2 YYDKDF (reference sequence). Trimming stripped 1 base from V and 4 bases from J, with 5 bases between. CDR3 length equals 13 residues. CDR3 protein: CATSRGQYNEQFF. CDR3 sequence (DNA): TGTGCCACCAGCAGAGGACAGTACAATGAGCAGTTCTTC.

DNA for the CDR3: TGTGCCAGCAGTTACTCGACCAGGGGCTACGAGCAGTACTTC. It codes for CASSYSTRGYEQYF. This chain uses TRBV6-5 with TRBJ2-7; a weak D match, TRBD1 (6 bases). V lost 0 bases to trimming and J lost 3 bases, with 9 bases between them. The CDR3 consists of 14 residues. CDR1 and CDR2 (germline): MNHEY, SVGAGI.

This clonotype was seen at least ten times. The V and J genes are TRBV29-1 and TRBJ1-2, with unresolved D. Trimming took off 6 bases at V and 8 bases at J, with 19 bases between the two ends. The CDR3 length is 13 residues. Germline assignment: CDR1 SQVTM and CDR2 ANQGSEA. The CDR3 DNA follows: TGCAGCGTCCAGAGGGCAGGCCTATTAGGCTACACCTTC. Its protein is CSVQRAGLLGYTF.

This clonotype was seen once. The chain has TRBV5-1 and TRBJ1-2, with D unclear. This CDR3 is 13 amino acids long. In germline, CDR1 is SGHRS, CDR2 YFSETQ. With 3 bases removed from V and 6 bases from J, the gap between germline ends came to 12 bases. The CDR3 region is CASSSTAWDGYTF. CDR3 nucleotides: TGCGCCAGCAGCTCGACCGCATGGGATGGCTACACCTTC.

Only one count was recorded for this clonotype. This sequence joins TRBV9 and TRBJ1-2, with 8 bases matching TRBD1. The CDR3 spans 17 residues. The V and J ends lost 0 bases and 2 bases, in that order; junction bases with no gene match: 9. CDR1 SGDLS and CDR2 YYNGEE come from the germline V gene. CDR3 residues: CASSVAVTGALNYGYTF. DNA of the CDR3: TGTGCCAGCAGCGTAGCAGTGACAGGGGCGTTAAACTATGGCTACACCTTC.

This sequence joins TRBV7-6 and TRBJ2-5; TRBD1 is a possible D gene (6 bases). V was pared by 5 bases and J by 4 bases, with 17 bases between. The CDR3 is 15 residues long. Germline V gene lookup returns CDR1 SGHVS and CDR2 FNYEAQ. The CDR3 is CASSITGNQGETQYF. CDR3 coding DNA: TGTGCCAGCAGCATCACAGGGAATCAGGGAGAGACCCAGTACTTC.

This clonotype was recorded at least ten times. The chain links TRBV6-5 to TRBJ2-7, with 7 bases fitting TRBD2. Germline CDR1 is MNHEY and CDR2 is SVGAGI. CDR3 length: 15 amino acids. V lost 0 bases to trimming and J lost 8 bases; unmatched junction nucleotides: 10. CDR3 nucleotide sequence: TGTGCCAGCAGTTACTCCTATGGACTAGATATACAGCAGTACTTC. Encoded protein: CASSYSYGLDIQQYF.

This clonotype was detected ten times or more. The CDR3 here is CASSPDRMNTEAFF. The CDR3 DNA follows: TGCGCCAGCAGCCCGGACAGGATGAACACTGAAGCTTTCTTT. The chain carries TRBV5-1 and TRBJ1-1; 7 bases match TRBD1. The CDR3 is 14 residues long. The J segment lost 0 bases and the V segment lost 4 bases, leaving 3 bases of the junction unmatched. In germline, CDR1 is SGHRS, CDR2 YFSETQ.

As DNA, the CDR3 is TGCAGTCTGGCTAGCGGGAATACAGATACGCAGTATTTT. As protein: CSLASGNTDTQYF. The chain combines TRBV20-1 with TRBJ2-3; TRBD2 matches 9 bases. The CDR3 loop spans 13 amino acids. The ends lost 8 bases at V and 3 bases at J; junction bases unmatched: 6. CDR1 is DFQATT and CDR2 is SNEGSKA in the germline V gene (reference sequence).

CDR3: CASSWKAGVGRHTEAFF. DNA for the CDR3: TGTGCCAGCAGCTGGAAGGCAGGGGTCGGCAGGCACACTGAAGCTTTCTTT. The chain links TRBV7-9 to TRBJ1-1; a possible D gene is TRBD1 (6 bases). V was trimmed by 4 bases and J by 3 bases, leaving 21 bases between them. This CDR3 spans 17 amino acids. Looked up from germline, CDR1 is SEHNR and CDR2 is FQNEAQ (reference sequence).

The chain carries TRBV29-1 and TRBJ1-1; possibly TRBD1 for D (6 bases). V lost 3 bases and J 1 base, leaving 9 bases between the germline ends. The CDR3 length is 13 residues. CDR1 is SQVTM, CDR2 ANQGSEA, per germline. The chain's CDR3 is CSVERGANTEAFF. DNA of the CDR3: TGCAGCGTTGAGCGGGGGGCGAACACTGAAGCTTTCTTT.

This clonotype was detected ten times or more. The rearrangement joins TRBV27 to TRBJ1-6; 7 nucleotides align to TRBD1. The V gene's germline CDR1 is MNHEY and CDR2 SMNVEV (reference sequence). The CDR3 consists of 16 residues. V dropped 2 bases and J dropped 3; count of bases not matched to a gene: 4. DNA of the CDR3: TGTGCCAGCAGTTTAAGCAGGGGGGTCTATAATTCACCCCTCCACTTT. Encoded protein: CASSLSRGVYNSPLHF.

The chain joins TRBV2 to TRBJ1-5, with TRBD1 matching over 8 bases. Germline assignment: CDR1 SNHLY and CDR2 FYNNEI. J was trimmed by 6 bases and V by 6 bases; bases with no gene match: 4. The CDR3 consists of 13 residues. The CDR3 region is CASRGQVGQPQHF. The CDR3, as DNA: TGTGCCAGCAGGGGACAGGTGGGTCAGCCCCAGCATTTT.